The sequence of this T cell receptor beta chain was determined in a study of blood T cell repertoires in COVID-19. Study details: Acute and convalescent COVID-19 specimens originated in the United States, Italy and Spain. PBMCs, B-cell-depleted T cells, or T cells provided the cDNA or gDNA that made up the material.

Residents of around 24 US areas, aged about 18 to 95 years, made up the participants. Symptom resolution, clearance, or two negative PCRs marked the recovered donors of Cohort 3. The CDR3 contains 13 residues. Trimming pared 7 bases from V and 7 bases from J, leaving 14 bases between. Germline CDR1 and CDR2: SNHLY and FYNNEI. Some clones are missing from TCRdb's copy, which holds only in-frame ones; the method was immunoSEQ multiplex PCR. The profile shows around 330,000 clones, about 87% of them singletons. The sequenced sample consisted of PBMCs or T cells enriched from blood (not recorded which). V usage is TRBV2 and J usage is TRBJ1-5; D perhaps matches TRBD1 (6 bases). This clonotype was sampled from a woman between 18 and 29 years old who had recovered from COVID-19. CDR3 sequence: CASMGGQQQPQHF. DNA for the CDR3: TGTGCCAGCATGGGGGGGCAACAGCAGCCCCAGCATTTT.